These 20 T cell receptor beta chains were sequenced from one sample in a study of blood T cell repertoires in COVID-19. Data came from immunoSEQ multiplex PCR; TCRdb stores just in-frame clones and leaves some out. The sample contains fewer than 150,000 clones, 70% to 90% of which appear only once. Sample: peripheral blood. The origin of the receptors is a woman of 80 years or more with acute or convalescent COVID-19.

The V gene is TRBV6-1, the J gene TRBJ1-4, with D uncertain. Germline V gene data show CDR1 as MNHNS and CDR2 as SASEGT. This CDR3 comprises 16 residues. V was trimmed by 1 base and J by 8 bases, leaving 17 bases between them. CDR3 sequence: CASSEGLAALVEKLFF. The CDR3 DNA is TGTGCCAGCAGTGAAGGACTTGCAGCCCTTGTAGAAAAACTGTTTTTT.

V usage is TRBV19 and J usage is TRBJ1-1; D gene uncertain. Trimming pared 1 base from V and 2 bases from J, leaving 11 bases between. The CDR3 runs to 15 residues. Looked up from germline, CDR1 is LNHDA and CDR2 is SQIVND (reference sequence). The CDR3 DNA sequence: TGTGCCAGTAGTATAGTGGGCAGACGAAACACTGAAGCTTTCTTT. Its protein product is CASSIVGRRNTEAFF.

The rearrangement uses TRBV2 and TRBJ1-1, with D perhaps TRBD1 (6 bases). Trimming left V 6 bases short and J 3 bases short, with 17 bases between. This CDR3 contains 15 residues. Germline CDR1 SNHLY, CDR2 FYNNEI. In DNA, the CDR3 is TGTGCCAGCAGGAGGCGGGGGCAAGGGGACACTGAAGCTTTCTTT. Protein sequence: CASRRRGQGDTEAFF.

CDR3 DNA sequence: TGTGCCAGCAGCAACCCGGGACAGGGGGCGAAAAATTCACCCCTCCACTTT. Residues: CASSNPGQGAKNSPLHF. The rearrangement links TRBV7-2 to TRBJ1-6, with 12 positions matching TRBD1. CDR1 and CDR2 from the germline V gene are SGHTA and FQGNSA. The CDR3 totals 17 residues. Losses at the gene ends were 5 bases for V and 7 bases for J; bases not matched to a gene: 9.

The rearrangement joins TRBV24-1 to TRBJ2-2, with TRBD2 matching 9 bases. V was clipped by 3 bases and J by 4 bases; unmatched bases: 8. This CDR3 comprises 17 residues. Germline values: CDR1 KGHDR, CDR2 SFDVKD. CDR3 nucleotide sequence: TGTGCCACCAGTGATCCCGCGGGGGGGACCTCCACCGGGGAGCTGTTTTTT. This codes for CATSDPAGGTSTGELFF.

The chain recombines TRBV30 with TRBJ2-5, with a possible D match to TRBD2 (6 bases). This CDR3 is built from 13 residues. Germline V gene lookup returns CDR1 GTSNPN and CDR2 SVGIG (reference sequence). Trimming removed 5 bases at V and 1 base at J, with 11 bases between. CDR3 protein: CAWDLGLQETQYF. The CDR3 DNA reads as TGTGCCTGGGACCTGGGACTCCAAGAGACCCAGTACTTC.

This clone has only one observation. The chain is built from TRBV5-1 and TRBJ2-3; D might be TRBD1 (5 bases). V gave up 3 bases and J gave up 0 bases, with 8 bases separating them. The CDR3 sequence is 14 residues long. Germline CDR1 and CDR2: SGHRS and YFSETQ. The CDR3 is CASSYDSSTDTQYF. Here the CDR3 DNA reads TGCGCCAGCAGCTATGACAGTAGCACAGATACGCAGTATTTT.

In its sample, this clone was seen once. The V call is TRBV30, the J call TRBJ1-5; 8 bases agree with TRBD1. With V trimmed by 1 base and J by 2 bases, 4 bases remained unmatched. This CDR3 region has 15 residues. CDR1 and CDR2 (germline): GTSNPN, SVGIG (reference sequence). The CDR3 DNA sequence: TGTGCCTGGAGTGGTGGACAGGGTCGCAATCAGCCCCAGCATTTT. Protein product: CAWSGGQGRNQPQHF.

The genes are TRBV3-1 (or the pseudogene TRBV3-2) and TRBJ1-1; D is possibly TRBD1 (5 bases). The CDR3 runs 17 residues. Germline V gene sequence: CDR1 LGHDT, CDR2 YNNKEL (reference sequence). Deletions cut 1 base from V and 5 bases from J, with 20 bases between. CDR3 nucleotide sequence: TGTGCCAGCAGCCAAGTAAGGGGCGTGGGGCGTTTAACTGAAGCTTTCTTT. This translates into CASSQVRGVGRLTEAFF.

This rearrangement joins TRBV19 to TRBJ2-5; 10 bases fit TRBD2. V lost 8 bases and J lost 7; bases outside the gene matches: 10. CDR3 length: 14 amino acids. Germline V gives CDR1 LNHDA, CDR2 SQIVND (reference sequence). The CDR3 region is CASGLAGDVGTQYF. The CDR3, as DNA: TGTGCCAGTGGCCTAGCGGGGGATGTAGGGACCCAGTACTTC.

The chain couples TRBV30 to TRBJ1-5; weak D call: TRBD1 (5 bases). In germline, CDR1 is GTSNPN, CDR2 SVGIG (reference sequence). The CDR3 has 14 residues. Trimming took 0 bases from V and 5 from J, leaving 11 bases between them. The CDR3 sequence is CAWSVGGWDQPQHF. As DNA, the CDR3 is TGTGCCTGGAGTGTTGGGGGGTGGGATCAGCCCCAGCATTTT.

The CDR3 sequence is CASSSGGPETQYF. The DNA of the CDR3 is TGTGCCAGCAGTTCAGGGGGCCCAGAGACCCAGTACTTC. The chain couples TRBV2 to TRBJ2-5; 8 nucleotides agree with TRBD1. The CDR3 is made up of 13 amino acids. The germline gives CDR1 SNHLY, CDR2 FYNNEI. V trimming: 5 bases; J trimming: 4 bases; junction bases outside the gene matches: 3.

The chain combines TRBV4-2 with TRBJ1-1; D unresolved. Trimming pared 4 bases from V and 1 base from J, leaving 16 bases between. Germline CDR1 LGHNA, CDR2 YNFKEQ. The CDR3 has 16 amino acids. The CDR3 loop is CASSRSGGETNTEAFF. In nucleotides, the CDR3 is TGTGCCAGCAGCCGGTCAGGCGGGGAGACGAACACTGAAGCTTTCTTT.

The CDR3, as DNA: TGTGCCAGCAGTTACGACGTAGGGGGGGGGACTGAAGCTTTCTTT. It codes for CASSYDVGGGTEAFF. The chain recombines TRBV6-5 with TRBJ1-1; the D gene is possibly TRBD1 (6 bases). V gave up 2 bases and J gave up 5 bases, with 15 bases separating them. Germline assignment: CDR1 MNHEY and CDR2 SVGAGI. This CDR3 comprises 15 residues.

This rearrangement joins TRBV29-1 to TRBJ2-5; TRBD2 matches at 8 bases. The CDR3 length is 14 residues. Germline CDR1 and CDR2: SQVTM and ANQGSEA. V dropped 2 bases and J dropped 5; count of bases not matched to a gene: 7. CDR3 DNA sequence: TGCAGCGTTGAATATACGGGGGGGCGGGAGACCCAGTACTTC. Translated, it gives CSVEYTGGRETQYF. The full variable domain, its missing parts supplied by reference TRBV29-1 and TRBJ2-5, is SAVISQKPSRDICQRGTSLTIQCQVDSQVTMMFWYRQQPGQSLTLIATANQGSEATYESGFVIDKFPISRPNLTFSTLTVSNMSPEDSSIYLCSVEYTGGRETQYFGPGTRLLVL.

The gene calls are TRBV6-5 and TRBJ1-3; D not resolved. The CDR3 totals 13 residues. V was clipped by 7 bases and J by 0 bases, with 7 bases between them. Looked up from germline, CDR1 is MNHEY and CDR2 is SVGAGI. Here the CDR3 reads CASIQASGNTIYF. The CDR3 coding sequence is TGTGCCAGCATTCAGGCCTCTGGAAACACCATATATTTT.

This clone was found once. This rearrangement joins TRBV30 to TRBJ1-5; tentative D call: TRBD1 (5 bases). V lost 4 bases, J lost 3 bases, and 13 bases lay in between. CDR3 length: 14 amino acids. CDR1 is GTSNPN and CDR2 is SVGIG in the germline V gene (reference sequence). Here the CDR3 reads CAWKLGGNNQPQHF. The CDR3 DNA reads TGTGCCTGGAAATTGGGGGGTAACAATCAGCCCCAGCATTTT.

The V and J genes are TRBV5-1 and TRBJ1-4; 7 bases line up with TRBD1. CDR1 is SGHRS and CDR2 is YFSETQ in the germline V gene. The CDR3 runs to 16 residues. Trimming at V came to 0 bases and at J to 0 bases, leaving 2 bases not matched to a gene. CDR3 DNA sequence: TGCGCCAGCAGCTTGGGGACAGGCCCAACTAATGAAAAACTGTTTTTT. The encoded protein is CASSLGTGPTNEKLFF.

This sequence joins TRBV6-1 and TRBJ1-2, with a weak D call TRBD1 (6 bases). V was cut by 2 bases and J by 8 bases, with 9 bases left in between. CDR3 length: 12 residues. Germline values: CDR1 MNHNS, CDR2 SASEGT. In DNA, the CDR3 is TGTGCCAGCAGTGAATACAGGGTAGGCTACACCTTC. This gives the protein CASSEYRVGYTF.

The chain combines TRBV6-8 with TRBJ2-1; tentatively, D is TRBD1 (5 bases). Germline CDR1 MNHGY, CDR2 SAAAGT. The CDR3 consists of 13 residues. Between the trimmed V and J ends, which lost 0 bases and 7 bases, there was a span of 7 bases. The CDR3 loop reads CASSYSSGNEQFF. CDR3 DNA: TGTGCCAGCAGTTACTCGTCAGGGAATGAGCAGTTCTTC.